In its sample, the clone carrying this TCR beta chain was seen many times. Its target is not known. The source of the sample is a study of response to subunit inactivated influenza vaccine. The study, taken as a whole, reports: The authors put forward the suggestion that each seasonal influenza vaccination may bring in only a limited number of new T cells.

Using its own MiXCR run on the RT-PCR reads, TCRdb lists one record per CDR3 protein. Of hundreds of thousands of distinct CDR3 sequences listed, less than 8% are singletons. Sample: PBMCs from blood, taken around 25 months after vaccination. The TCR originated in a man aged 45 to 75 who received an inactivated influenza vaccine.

The CDR3 is CASTWTSGYTGELFF. In nucleotides, the CDR3 is TGTGCCAGCACGTGGACTAGCGGATACACCGGGGAGCTGTTTTTT. The chain employs TRBV12-3 or TRBV12-4 and TRBJ2-2, with 10 bases that match TRBD2. The CDR3 is 15 amino acids. V was clipped by 7 bases and J by 3 bases; unmatched bases: 5.